These 13 T cell receptor beta chains were sequenced from one sample in a study of shared clonotypes between healthy human individuals. Repertoires were generated with immunoSEQ multiplex PCR, while TCRdb's copy carries only in-frame clones and drops some. The sample gives roughly 700,000 clones, around 91% of which show up once; about 34% is in the top ten. Specimen: memory CD8+ T cells from PBMCs. The subset here: CD45RO+ cells pooled with CCR7-negative TemRA cells. The receptors were sampled from a man between 18 and 29 years old in good health. Some clones in this sample may be carry-over from other donors' samples.

The chain has TRBV27 and TRBJ2-5; the D is unclear. The CDR3 is 13 amino acids. CDR1 and CDR2 from the germline V gene are MNHEY and SMNVEV (reference sequence). V lost 6 bases and J 2 bases, leaving 10 bases between the germline ends. The CDR3 loop is CASRPQNQETQYF. The DNA of the CDR3 is TGTGCCAGCAGGCCACAGAATCAAGAGACCCAGTACTTC.

The chain couples TRBV27 to TRBJ2-1; 13 bases are shared with TRBD2. The CDR3 spans 17 residues. Losses at the gene ends were 6 bases for V and 9 bases for J; bases not matched to a gene: 14. Germline assignment: CDR1 MNHEY and CDR2 SMNVEV (reference sequence). The CDR3 coding sequence is TGTGCCAGCAGCACCGGGACTAGCGGGATACGCCCCAGTGAGCAGTTCTTC. This codes for CASSTGTSGIRPSEQFF.

The chain links TRBV27 to TRBJ1-2; maybe TRBD1 (6 bases). This CDR3 is built from 15 residues. Deletions cut 5 bases from V and 5 bases from J, with 18 bases between. Germline CDR1 MNHEY, CDR2 SMNVEV (reference sequence). CDR3 DNA sequence: TGTGCCAGCAGTGGGGCGCGGGGGCTTTCTTATGGCTACACCTTC. It yields the protein CASSGARGLSYGYTF.

This clone was detected many times. The V call is TRBV28, the J call TRBJ1-5, with D perhaps TRBD1 (5 bases). The V end lost 5 bases, the J end lost 7 bases, and 18 bases lay between the germline ends. The germline gives CDR1 MDHEN, CDR2 SYDVKM. This CDR3 is 15 amino acids long. The CDR3 nucleotides read TGTGCCAGCAGTCTCAGGGAGGCGGGGAGACAGCCCCAGCATTTT. This sequence encodes CASSLREAGRQPQHF.

The chain is built from TRBV28 and TRBJ1-5; D uncertain. Germline loops: CDR1 MDHEN, CDR2 SYDVKM. The V end lost 5 bases, the J end lost 9 bases, and 14 bases lay between the germline ends. The length of the CDR3 is 13 residues. The CDR3 region is CASSPGLRGPQHF. CDR3 nucleotides: TGTGCCAGCAGTCCGGGTCTCCGCGGGCCCCAGCATTTT.

The rearrangement joins TRBV2 to TRBJ2-5; 8 nucleotides align to TRBD1. Germline-derived CDR1 and CDR2 are SNHLY and FYNNEI. There are 15 residues in the CDR3. The CDR3 spells CAIKLWQGARETQYF. The CDR3 nucleotides are TGTGCGATCAAGTTGTGGCAGGGGGCGCGAGAGACCCAGTACTTC.

Worth noting for this clone: Other nucleotide sequences from this sample produce the same CDR3. The chain combines TRBV28 with TRBJ1-5; TRBD1 aligns across 7 bases. Germline CDR1 MDHEN, CDR2 SYDVKM. With 3 bases clipped from V and 3 bases from J, the junction kept 2 bases outside the gene matches. There are 14 residues in the CDR3. This CDR3 reads CASSLTGNNQPQHF. The CDR3 bases are TGTGCCAGCAGTTTGACAGGGAACAATCAGCCCCAGCATTTT.

This clone was found a few times. This chain links TRBV21-1 with TRBJ2-2; the listed D gene, TRBD2, was not tested against the DNA. TRBV21-1 is a pseudogene segment. This CDR3 is built from 15 residues. CDR3 protein: CASSKHRVNTGELFF. The CDR3 DNA reads TGTGCCAGCAGCAAACACCGGGTCAACACCGGGGAGCTGTTTTTT.

The rearrangement links TRBV14 to TRBJ2-3; D remains ambiguous. Germline V gene data show CDR1 as SGHDN and CDR2 as FVKESK. V was trimmed by 3 bases and J by 0 bases, leaving 19 bases between them. This CDR3 has 18 residues. This chain's CDR3 is CASSHGFLSGPSTDTQYF. Here the CDR3 DNA reads TGTGCCAGCAGCCACGGGTTCCTATCGGGCCCGAGCACAGATACGCAGTATTTT.

The chain is built from TRBV25-1 and TRBJ2-7; TRBD1 agrees at 7 bases. Germline lookup yields CDR1 MGHDK and CDR2 SYGVNS. With 1 base clipped from V and 2 bases from J, the junction kept 2 bases outside the gene matches. This CDR3 comprises 14 residues. The chain's CDR3 is CASSESTGAYEQYF. CDR3 bases: TGTGCCAGCAGTGAATCAACAGGGGCCTACGAGCAGTACTTC.

The chain uses TRBV27 and TRBJ1-1; D is uncertain. The CDR3 is 16 residues long. The V end lost 5 bases, the J end lost 2 bases, and 18 bases lay between the germline ends. Per the germline V gene, CDR1 is MNHEY and CDR2 is SMNVEV (reference sequence). The DNA for the CDR3 is TGTGCCAGCAGTCCAGCGCTCGTCGTACCCAACACTGAAGCTTTCTTT. It translates to CASSPALVVPNTEAFF.

The rearrangement uses TRBV4-1 and TRBJ1-1; D is perhaps TRBD1 (6 bases). The germline V and J ends were trimmed by 4 bases and 0 bases, with 12 bases remaining between them. Germline assignment: CDR1 MGHRA and CDR2 YSYEKL. There are 15 residues in the CDR3. CDR3: CASSPGGRVNTEAFF. The CDR3 DNA reads as TGCGCCAGCAGCCCTGGGGGCAGAGTGAACACTGAAGCTTTCTTT.

V is TRBV7-6 and J is TRBJ1-2; D gene uncertain. V dropped 5 bases and J dropped 4 bases, with 5 bases sitting between them. Per the germline V gene, CDR1 is SGHVS and CDR2 is FNYEAQ. CDR3 length: 11 amino acids. The CDR3 sequence: CASSLLYGYTF. The CDR3 DNA follows: TGTGCCAGCAGCCTCCTCTATGGCTACACCTTC.